Below, 15 T cell receptor beta chains from the same sample are listed, as sequenced in a study of Tregs in tolerant kidney transplant recipients. The protocol was immunoSEQ multiplex PCR, while the TCRdb copy is restricted to in-frame clones and leaves out a portion. This table holds around 61,000 clones, more than 70% found once. Mixed chimerism was transient after nonmyeloablative marrow transplants from related graft donors. Source: CD4+ T cells from blood (PBMCs), taken 6 months after the transplant. The receptors derive from a human patient who received a combined kidney and bone marrow transplant. Part of the T cells may come from the graft donor.

Only a few counts were recorded for this clone. CDR3 in DNA: TGTGCCAGCAGCTCTAACTCTGGAAACACCATATATTTT. This translates into CASSSNSGNTIYF. The chain employs TRBV6-4 and TRBJ1-3, with no clear D. V lost 6 bases and J 0 bases, leaving 6 bases between the germline ends. The CDR3 is made up of 13 amino acids. From germline, CDR1 is MRHNA and CDR2 SNTAGT.

This chain connects TRBV29-1 to TRBJ2-3, with a tentative D call TRBD2 (7 bases). V was trimmed by 6 bases and J by 6 bases, leaving 19 bases between them. This CDR3 region has 14 residues. Looked up from germline, CDR1 is SQVTM and CDR2 is ANQGSEA. CDR3 sequence reads: CSVGFGGGGDTQYF. The CDR3 DNA is TGCAGCGTGGGGTTTGGCGGGGGCGGTGATACGCAGTATTTT.

The V call is TRBV7-2, the J call TRBJ2-7; TRBD2 matches 7 bases. Per germline, CDR1 SGHTA and CDR2 FQGNSA. The CDR3 consists of 14 residues. V shed 4 bases and J 2 bases; nucleotides not matched to a gene: 5. This CDR3 is CASSWASGTYEQYF. CDR3 nucleotides: TGTGCCAGCAGCTGGGCTAGCGGAACCTACGAGCAGTACTTC.

V gene TRBV29-1 combines with J gene TRBJ2-1; weak D call: TRBD1 (6 bases). The CDR3 totals 12 residues. Germline lookup yields CDR1 SQVTM and CDR2 ANQGSEA. V lost 8 bases, J lost 8 bases, and 16 bases lay in between. The CDR3 sequence: CSPQGPGDEQFF. For the CDR3, the DNA is TGCAGCCCACAGGGTCCTGGAGATGAGCAGTTCTTC.

This clone was observed a few times. The rearrangement links TRBV6-1 to TRBJ1-1, with 7 bases aligning to TRBD1. Germline V lookup: CDR1 MNHNS, CDR2 SASEGT. V gave up 5 bases and J gave up 5 bases; unmatched junction bases: 11. The CDR3 runs 15 residues. In DNA form, the CDR3 reads TGTGCCAGCAGTCCCGAGTACAGGGGAGCGACTGAAGCTTTCTTT. Residues: CASSPEYRGATEAFF.

This rearrangement joins TRBV7-3 to TRBJ1-1, with 7 bases lining up with TRBD1. The ends lost 5 bases at V and 1 base at J; junction bases unmatched: 7. Germline V gives CDR1 SGHTA, CDR2 FQGTGA. This CDR3 spans 15 amino acids. As DNA, the CDR3 is TGTGCCAGCAGCGCAACCGGGACAGCGAACACTGAAGCTTTCTTT. It encodes CASSATGTANTEAFF. Full variable domain (outside the CDR3, taken from reference TRBV7-3 and TRBJ1-1): GAGVSQTPSNKVTEKGKYVELRCDPISGHTALYWYRQSLGQGPEFLIYFQGTGAADDSGLPNDRFFAVRPEGSVSTLKIQRTERGDSAVYLCASSATGTANTEAFFGQGTRLTVV.

This chain joins TRBV7-5 and TRBJ2-1; TRBD1 is the table's D call, not checked against the DNA. TRBV7-5 is described as a pseudogene. The CDR3 runs 15 residues. CDR3 nucleotides: TGTGTCAGAAGCAAGACAGTCTCCTCCTACAATGAGCAGTTCTTC. Its translation: CVRSKTVSSYNEQFF.

V gene TRBV15 combines with J gene TRBJ2-3, with D perhaps TRBD2 (7 bases). CDR1 is LNHNV, CDR2 YYDKDF, per germline (reference sequence). Between the trimmed V and J ends, which lost 3 bases and 4 bases, there was a span of 23 bases. This CDR3 region has 18 residues. The CDR3 sequence is CATSSLTWGGMKADTQYF. CDR3 nucleotides: TGTGCCACCAGCAGCCTTACTTGGGGGGGCATGAAGGCAGATACGCAGTATTTT.

To note about this clone: The junction does not match germline at one end; this may be a read error. Other nucleotide sequences from this sample produce the same CDR3. The chain has TRBV7-2 and TRBJ1-6, with 7 nucleotides matching TRBD1. CDR1 is SGHTA, CDR2 FQGNSA, per germline. The CDR3 covers 15 residues. The CDR3 coding sequence is TGTGCCAGCAGCCTCCGGACAGGCTCGAATTCCCCCCTCCACTTT. Translation gives CASSLRTGSNSPLHF.

This sequence joins TRBV5-1 and TRBJ1-1, with D maybe TRBD1 (5 bases). The CDR3 spans 14 residues. V lost 6 bases and J 1 base, leaving 13 bases between the germline ends. Germline-derived CDR1 and CDR2 are SGHRS and YFSETQ. The chain's CDR3 is CASTVTGGNTEAFF. CDR3 coding DNA: TGCGCCAGCACAGTAACGGGGGGGAACACTGAAGCTTTCTTT. The full variable domain, its missing parts supplied by reference TRBV5-1 and TRBJ1-1, is KAGVTQTPRYLIKTRGQQVTLSCSPISGHRSVSWYQQTPGQGLQFLFEYFSETQRNKGNFPGRFSGRQFSNSRSEMNVSTLELGDSALYLCASTVTGGNTEAFFGQGTRLTVV.

Here the CDR3 DNA reads TGTGCCAGCAGCGTAGCTGGGACTGATGGAAACACCATATATTTT. Its protein product is CASSVAGTDGNTIYF. The chain uses TRBV9 and TRBJ1-3, with D perhaps matching TRBD1 (5 bases). CDR1 is SGDLS and CDR2 is YYNGEE in the germline V gene. CDR3 length: 15 amino acids. The V end was cut by 0 bases, the J end by 3 bases, with 10 bases between. Together with reference TRBV9 and TRBJ1-3, the CDR3 gives the full variable domain: DSGVTQTPKHLITATGQRVTLRCSPRSGDLSVYWYQQSLDQGLQFLIQYYNGEERAKGNILERFSAQQFPDLHSELNLSSLELGDSALYFCASSVAGTDGNTIYFGEGSWLTVV.

The chain links TRBV10-3 to TRBJ2-3; a weak D match, TRBD1 (6 bases). The germline CDR1 and CDR2 sequences are ENHRY and SYGVKD. CDR3 length: 13 amino acids. V gave up 8 bases and J gave up 0 bases, with 9 bases separating them. The CDR3 region has the DNA TGTGCCATCGATACAGGGAGCACAGATACGCAGTATTTT. Encoded protein: CAIDTGSTDTQYF.

The chain joins TRBV27 to TRBJ2-3; 10 bases align to TRBD2. Unmatched junction bases numbered 10, after V lost 5 bases and J lost 2 bases. CDR1 is MNHEY and CDR2 is SMNVEV in the germline V gene (reference sequence). The CDR3 length is 17 residues. CDR3: CASSLHLAGAYTDTQYF. The CDR3 nucleotides read TGTGCCAGCAGTCTCCACCTAGCGGGGGCCTACACAGATACGCAGTATTTT.

This clone was picked up one time. J is TRBJ1-2 and V is TRBV14, with D perhaps matching TRBD1 (5 bases). Trimming pared 1 base from V and 4 bases from J, leaving 19 bases between. Germline V CDR1 and CDR2: SGHDN, FVKESK. The CDR3 contains 17 residues. The CDR3 bases are TGTGCCAGCAGCCAAGGCCCTATCTGGCAGGGTTCCTATGGCTACACCTTC. This gives the protein CASSQGPIWQGSYGYTF.

The V call is TRBV7-3, the J call TRBJ2-7; 15 nucleotides agree with TRBD2. Germline V lookup: CDR1 SGHTA, CDR2 FQGTGA. V dropped 5 bases and J dropped 6; count of bases not matched to a gene: 8. This CDR3 contains 16 residues. The CDR3 coding sequence is TGTGCCAGCAGCCCTGGTACGGGACTAGCGGGAGGCGAGCAGTACTTC. It encodes CASSPGTGLAGGEQYF.